The present T cell receptor (beta chain) was sequenced within a study of cytomegalovirus exposure and HLA in healthy donors. The V and J ends lost 4 bases and 0 bases respectively, with 12 bases between them. CDR1 and CDR2 from the germline V gene are LNHDA and SQIVND (reference sequence). The CDR3 is 16 residues long. As regards this clone: Its target is unknown.

Broader study findings: A later analysis linked a missense variant in DCLRE1C to the trimming of TCR beta V and J genes.

It was with 60 Vbeta and 13 Jbeta primers that the PCR ran. The protocol was immunoSEQ multiplex PCR, while the TCRdb copy is restricted to in-frame clones and leaves out a portion. This sample has around 150,000 clones, with approximately 88% found just once. Sample: PBMCs. This TCR was recovered from a woman aged 35 to 49 in good health and CMV-seronegative. The chain is built from TRBV19 and TRBJ2-2, with D possibly matching TRBD2 (7 bases). CDR3 region: CASSRGGRSNTGELFF. The CDR3, as DNA: TGTGCCAGTAGTAGGGGGGGCAGGTCGAACACCGGGGAGCTGTTTTTT.